Presented here are 11 T cell receptor beta chains from one specimen sequenced in a study of human T cells and chemical hapten exposure. From the RACE reads, TCRdb called clonotypes with MiXCR, one entry per CDR3 protein. Counted here are 95,000 or so distinct CDR3 sequences, 10% to 12% occurring once; the ten biggest clones make up roughly 3.1%. As to time point: patch test 2, 6 weeks after DPC sensitization. As for treatment: therapeutic diphenylcyclopropenone sensitization with weekly scalp DPC. Sample: whole blood, taken in connection with sensitization to the hapten diphenylcyclopropenone (DPC). The receptor source for this set is a woman aged 40 to 50 with alopecia areata. Some clones in this sample may be carry-over from other donors' samples.

This clonotype has more than one count but fewer than ten. The chain uses TRBV5-1 and TRBJ2-7, with 7 positions matching TRBD2. The CDR3 runs to 16 residues. V lost 0 bases to trimming and J lost 1 base; unmatched junction nucleotides: 7. Germline-derived CDR1 and CDR2 are SGHRS and YFSETQ. The CDR3 nucleotides are TGCGCCAGCAGCTTGGATGGCGGGAGTACATCCTACGAGCAGTACTTC. It codes for CASSLDGGSTSYEQYF.

This clonotype was found many times. The chain uses TRBV18 and TRBJ2-7, with TRBD1 matching over 9 bases. Trimming took 6 bases from V and 5 from J; bases not matched to a gene: 5. The CDR3 is made up of 13 amino acids. Germline V gene lookup returns CDR1 KGHSH and CDR2 LQKENI. The CDR3 spells CASSPGTGNEQYF. As DNA, the CDR3 is TGTGCCAGCTCTCCCGGGACAGGGAACGAGCAGTACTTC.

This clonotype was recorded many times. The V and J genes are TRBV6-2 or TRBV6-3 and TRBJ2-1, with TRBD2 identical over 8 bases. The CDR3 is made up of 16 amino acids. The trim removed 2 bases at V and 3 bases at J, leaving 6 bases unmatched. Germline V gene sequence: CDR1 MNHEY, CDR2 SVGEGT. The CDR3 sequence: CASSYHAGGSYNEQFF. In DNA, the CDR3 is TGTGCCAGCAGTTACCACGCGGGAGGAAGCTACAATGAGCAGTTCTTC.

V and J are TRBV25-1 and TRBJ1-4, with 7 bases aligning to TRBD1. Trimming took 3 bases from V and 5 from J; bases not matched to a gene: 3. Germline CDR1 reads MGHDK; CDR2 reads SYGVNS. This CDR3 spans 14 amino acids. In DNA, the CDR3 is TGTGCCAGCAGTGAGCACAGGGGCAATGAAAAACTGTTTTTT. This sequence encodes CASSEHRGNEKLFF.

There are a few counts of this clonotype. V is TRBV7-2 and J is TRBJ1-1; tentative D call: TRBD1 (6 bases). V was clipped by 1 base and J by 4 bases, with 22 bases between them. The CDR3 is 18 amino acids. Looked up from germline, CDR1 is SGHTA and CDR2 is FQGNSA. In DNA form, the CDR3 reads TGTGCCAGCAGCTTAGAGGGCAGGGGCGGTAGTTGGGGCACTGAAGCTTTCTTT. Translated, it gives CASSLEGRGGSWGTEAFF.

The chain joins TRBV30 to TRBJ1-4; D is unclear. V was cut by 0 bases and J by 5 bases, with 13 bases left in between. Germline loops: CDR1 GTSNPN, CDR2 SVGIG (reference sequence). This CDR3 spans 15 amino acids. The CDR3 loop is CAWSVIKGPNEKLFF. The CDR3, as DNA: TGTGCCTGGAGTGTAATTAAAGGGCCGAATGAAAAACTGTTTTTT.

The V gene is TRBV12-3 or TRBV12-4, the J gene TRBJ2-1; tentative D call: TRBD1 (6 bases). V lost 3 bases and J 3 bases, leaving 9 bases between the germline ends. The CDR3 has 14 amino acids. The CDR3 spells CASSFRDNYNEQFF. In DNA form, the CDR3 reads TGTGCCAGCAGTTTTCGGGACAACTACAATGAGCAGTTCTTC.

This clonotype was observed a handful of times. V usage is TRBV3-1 and J usage is TRBJ1-6; D is uncertain. From germline, CDR1 is LGHDT and CDR2 YNNKEL (reference sequence). V was cut by 4 bases and J by 0 bases, with 16 bases left in between. This CDR3 has 18 amino acids. CDR3 amino acids: CASSPRGGQGSYNSPLHF. In DNA form, the CDR3 reads TGTGCCAGCAGCCCGCGGGGAGGGCAAGGCTCCTATAATTCACCCCTCCACTTT.

The sample holds many counts of this clonotype. The chain carries TRBV14 and TRBJ2-5, with D uncertain. CDR3 length equals 11 residues. Germline V lookup: CDR1 SGHDN, CDR2 FVKESK. The V gene lost 5 bases and the J gene lost 2 bases, with 3 bases spanning the gap. CDR3 residues: CASSLQETQYF. CDR3 DNA sequence: TGTGCCAGCAGCTTACAAGAGACCCAGTACTTC.

This clonotype showed up just a few times. V usage is TRBV28 and J usage is TRBJ2-1; D is possibly TRBD2 (5 bases). In germline, CDR1 is MDHEN, CDR2 SYDVKM. Trimming shortened V by 1 base and J by 9 bases, and 10 bases separated the two germline ends. The CDR3 totals 13 residues. The DNA of the CDR3 is TGTGCCAGCAGTTTATACATAGGAGGTGAGCAGTTCTTC. Residues: CASSLYIGGEQFF.

This clonotype turned up a few times. This chain uses TRBV30 with TRBJ1-1; unclear D gene. V was shortened by 8 bases and J by 4 bases, with 14 bases between the two germline ends. CDR1 GTSNPN and CDR2 SVGIG come from the germline V gene (reference sequence). This CDR3 is 12 amino acids long. The CDR3 sequence: CAGSGGRTEAFF. The DNA for the CDR3 is TGTGCCGGCAGTGGCGGACGCACTGAAGCTTTCTTT.